This T cell receptor beta chain derives from a study of blood T cell repertoires in COVID-19. Study-level information: Acute-phase and convalescent COVID-19 samples originated in the United States, Italy and Spain. T cells, B-cell-depleted T cells, or PBMCs provided the cDNA or gDNA that served as material.

In this sample, this clone is medium-sized. J was trimmed by 4 bases and V by 0 bases; bases with no gene match: 2. This CDR3 contains 16 residues. Per germline, CDR1 LGHNA and CDR2 YSLEER. Per the original data handling: Quantification of nucleated cells was approximated via reference gene primer amplification. Data came from immunoSEQ multiplex PCR; TCRdb stores just in-frame clones and leaves some out. The V and J calls and the clone size are those of that table, but D and trimming were determined from the DNA. The sample holds around 92,000 clones, about 82% seen once. Specimen: peripheral blood. The clonotype originates from a human donor in a cohort sampled during active COVID-19. This chain connects TRBV4-3 to TRBJ2-1; 11 positions agree with TRBD2. The CDR3 reads CASSQDASGGYNEQFF. Written as DNA, the CDR3 is TGCGCCAGCAGCCAAGATGCTAGCGGGGGGTACAATGAGCAGTTCTTC.